The clone carrying this T cell receptor (beta chain) has more than one count but fewer than ten. The repertoire was sequenced with immunoSEQ multiplex PCR; TCRdb's copy has only in-frame clones and lacks some. The repertoire holds some 250,000 clones, with 65% to 90% as singletons. The data belong to a study of blood T cell repertoires in COVID-19. In the study overall: Sources were T cells, B-cell-depleted T cells, or PBMCs; the material itself was cDNA or gDNA.

Trimming removed 3 bases from V and 7 bases from J, with 9 bases in between. Germline CDR1 MNHNS, CDR2 SASEGT. This CDR3 spans 13 amino acids. V usage is TRBV6-1 and J usage is TRBJ1-4; TRBD1 might be the D (5 bases). Sequencing input: peripheral blood. This clonotype originated in a woman aged 55-70 years with active or convalescent COVID-19. In nucleotides, the CDR3 is TGTGCCAGCAGTGACAGGGAGGGTGAAAAACTGTTTTTT. This sequence encodes CASSDREGEKLFF.